This T cell receptor beta chain was identified in a study of T cells after yellow fever vaccination. General study points: The secondary response showed a weaker magnitude and a faster peak, day 5 versus 15. Post-booster samples contained most primary-vaccination clones (around 95% CD4, approximately 88% CD8).

There are 11 residues in the CDR3. Trimming removed 6 bases from V and 8 bases from J, with 8 bases in between. TCR cDNA, made by 5'RACE template switching, carried an added universal primer site and UMIs. TCRdb ran MiXCR on the 5' RACE reads and lists one entry per CDR3 protein. Of fewer than 400,000 distinct CDR3 sequences detected, 6.2% appear once; the ten largest clones hold around 16%. This clonotype was seen repeatedly, ten times or more. Its matching antigen is unknown. This chain links TRBV12-3 or TRBV12-4 with TRBJ2-1; D gene uncertain. The sequence derives from a man aged 25-45 years who received the YFV17D yellow fever vaccine. The sample consisted of PBMCs, taken 5 days after the yellow fever booster vaccination. The CDR3, as DNA: TGTGCCAGCAGCCTTCTCGATGAGCAGTTCTTC. Residues: CASSLLDEQFF.